The clone carrying this T cell receptor beta chain was seen once. It was during active infection that Seattle patients were enrolled and then longitudinally followed. With 3 bases removed from V and 1 base from J, the gap between germline ends came to 12 bases. The CDR3 is made up of 14 amino acids. Per the germline V gene, CDR1 is DFQATT and CDR2 is SNEGSKA (reference sequence). In the authors' methods: Reference gene primer amplification gave nucleated cell count estimates. Sequencing used immunoSEQ multiplex PCR; TCRdb keeps in-frame clones, though not all of them. The V and J calls and the clone size are those of that table, but D and trimming were determined from the DNA. The sample contains over 250,000 clones, 75% to 90% of which appear only once. The data derive from a study of blood T cell repertoires in COVID-19. Study context: The United States, Italy and Spain supplied acute and convalescent COVID-19 samples. In each case, the material was cDNA or gDNA derived from T cells, B-cell-depleted T cells, or PBMCs.

The sequence was obtained from a woman aged 70-85 years with COVID-19, enrolled during active disease. Sequenced sample: peripheral blood. The rearrangement links TRBV20-1 to TRBJ1-2, with D possibly being TRBD1 (5 bases). CDR3 amino acids: CSASNSGGNYGYTF. DNA for the CDR3: TGCAGTGCTAGTAACTCGGGGGGTAACTATGGCTACACCTTC.